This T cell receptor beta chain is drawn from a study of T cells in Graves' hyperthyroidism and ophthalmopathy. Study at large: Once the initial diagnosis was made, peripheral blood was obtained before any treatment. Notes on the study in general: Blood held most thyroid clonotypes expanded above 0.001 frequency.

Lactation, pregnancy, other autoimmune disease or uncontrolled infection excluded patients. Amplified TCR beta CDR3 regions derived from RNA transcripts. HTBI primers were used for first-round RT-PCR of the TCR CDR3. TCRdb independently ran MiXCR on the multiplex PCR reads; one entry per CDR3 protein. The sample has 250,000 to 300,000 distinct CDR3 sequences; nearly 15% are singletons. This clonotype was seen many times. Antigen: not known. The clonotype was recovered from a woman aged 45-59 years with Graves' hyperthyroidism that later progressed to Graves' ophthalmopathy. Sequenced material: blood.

CDR3 protein: CASSLVLGAYNEQFF. The CDR3 coding sequence is TGTGCCAGCAGTTTGGTACTAGGCGCCTACAATGAGCAGTTCTTC. The V call is TRBV27, the J call TRBJ2-1; D is perhaps TRBD2 (5 bases). The CDR3 totals 15 residues. V gave up 3 bases and J gave up 2 bases, with 11 bases separating them. In germline, CDR1 is MNHEY, CDR2 SMNVEV (reference sequence).